This TCR beta chain was sequenced for a study of cytomegalovirus exposure and HLA in healthy donors. Amplification used 60 Vbeta primers and 13 Jbeta primers. TCRdb keeps only in-frame clones here, not all; method: immunoSEQ multiplex PCR. The data show about 140,000 clones, roughly 79% seen once. The germline V gene has CDR1 SNHLY and CDR2 FYNNEI. V dropped 4 bases and J dropped 0 bases, with 10 bases sitting between them. The CDR3 covers 15 residues. Sequenced input: PBMCs. This receptor was obtained from a woman in her thirties or forties in good health and CMV-seronegative. The genes are TRBV2 and TRBJ2-1, with D unclear. The CDR3 sequence is CASSAAESSYNEQFF. The CDR3 DNA sequence: TGTGCCAGCAGTGCTGCGGAGAGCTCCTACAATGAGCAGTTCTTC.